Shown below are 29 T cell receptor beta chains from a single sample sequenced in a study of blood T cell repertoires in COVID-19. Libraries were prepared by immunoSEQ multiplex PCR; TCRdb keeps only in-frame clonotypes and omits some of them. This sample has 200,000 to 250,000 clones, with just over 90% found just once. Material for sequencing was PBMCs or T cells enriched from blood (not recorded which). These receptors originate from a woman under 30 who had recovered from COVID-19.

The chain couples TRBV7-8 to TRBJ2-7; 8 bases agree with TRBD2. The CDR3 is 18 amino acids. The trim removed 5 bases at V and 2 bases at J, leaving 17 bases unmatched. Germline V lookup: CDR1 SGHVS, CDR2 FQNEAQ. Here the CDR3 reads CASSPRGGGKRGTYEQYF. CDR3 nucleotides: TGTGCCAGCAGCCCTAGAGGGGGTGGTAAGCGGGGGACCTACGAGCAGTACTTC.

DNA for the CDR3: TGTGCCAGCAGCTTTATGAGAAACATTCAGTACTTC. Its protein is CASSFMRNIQYF. The rearrangement uses TRBV12-3 or TRBV12-4 and TRBJ2-4; no clear D. The length of the CDR3 is 12 residues. Trimming removed 6 bases at V and 6 bases at J, with 9 bases between.

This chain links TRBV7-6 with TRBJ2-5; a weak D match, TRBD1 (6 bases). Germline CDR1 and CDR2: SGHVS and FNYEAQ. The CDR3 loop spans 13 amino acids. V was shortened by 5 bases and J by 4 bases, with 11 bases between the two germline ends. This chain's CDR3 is CASSQGTIETQYF. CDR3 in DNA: TGTGCCAGCAGCCAGGGGACAATAGAGACCCAGTACTTC.

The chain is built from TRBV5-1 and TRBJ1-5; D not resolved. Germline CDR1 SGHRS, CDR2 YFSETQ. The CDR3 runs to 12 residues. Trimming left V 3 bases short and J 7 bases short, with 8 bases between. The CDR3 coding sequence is TGCGCCAGCAGCTGGGCCCCCCAGCCCCAGCATTTT. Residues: CASSWAPQPQHF.

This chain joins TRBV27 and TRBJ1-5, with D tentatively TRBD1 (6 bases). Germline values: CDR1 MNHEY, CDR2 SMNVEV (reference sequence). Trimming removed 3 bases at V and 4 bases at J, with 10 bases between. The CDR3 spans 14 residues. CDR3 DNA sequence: TGTGCCAGCAGTTTTTCGAGGGGGAATCAGCCCCAGCATTTT. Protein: CASSFSRGNQPQHF.

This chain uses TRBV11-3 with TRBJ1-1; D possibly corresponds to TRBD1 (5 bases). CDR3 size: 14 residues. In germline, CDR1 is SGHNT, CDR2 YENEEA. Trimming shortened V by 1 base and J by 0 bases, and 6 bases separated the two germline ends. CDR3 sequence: CASSLARVNTEAFF. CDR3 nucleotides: TGTGCCAGCAGCTTAGCCAGGGTGAACACTGAAGCTTTCTTT.

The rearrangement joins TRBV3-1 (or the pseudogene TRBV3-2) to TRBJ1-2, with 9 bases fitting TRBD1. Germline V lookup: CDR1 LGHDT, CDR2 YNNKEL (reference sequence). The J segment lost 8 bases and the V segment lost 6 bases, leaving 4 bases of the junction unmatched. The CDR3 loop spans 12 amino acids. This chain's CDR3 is CASSAGTGGYTF. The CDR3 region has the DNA TGTGCCAGCAGTGCCGGGACAGGGGGCTACACCTTC.

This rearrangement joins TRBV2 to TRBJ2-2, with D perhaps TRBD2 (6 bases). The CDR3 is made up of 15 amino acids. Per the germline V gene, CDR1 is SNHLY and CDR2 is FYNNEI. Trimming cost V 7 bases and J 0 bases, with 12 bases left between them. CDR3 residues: CASNLGLTNTGELFF. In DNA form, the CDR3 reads TGTGCCAGCAATCTGGGACTGACGAACACCGGGGAGCTGTTTTTT.

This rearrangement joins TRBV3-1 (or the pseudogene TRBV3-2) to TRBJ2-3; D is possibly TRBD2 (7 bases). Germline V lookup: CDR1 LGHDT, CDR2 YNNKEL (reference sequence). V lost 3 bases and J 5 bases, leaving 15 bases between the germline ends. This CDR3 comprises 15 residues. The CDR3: CASSQGGASRDTQYF. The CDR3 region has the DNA TGTGCCAGCAGCCAGGGGGGGGCATCCCGAGATACGCAGTATTTT.

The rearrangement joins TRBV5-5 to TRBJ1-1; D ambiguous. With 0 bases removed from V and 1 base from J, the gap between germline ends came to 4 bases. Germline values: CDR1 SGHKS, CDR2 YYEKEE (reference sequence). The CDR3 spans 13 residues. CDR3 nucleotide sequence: TGTGCCAGCAGCTTGGGCAGGAACACTGAAGCTTTCTTT. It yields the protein CASSLGRNTEAFF.

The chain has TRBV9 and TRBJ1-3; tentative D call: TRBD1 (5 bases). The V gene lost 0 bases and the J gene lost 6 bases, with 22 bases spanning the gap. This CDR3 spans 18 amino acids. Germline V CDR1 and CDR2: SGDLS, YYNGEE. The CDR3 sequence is CASSVELDYDSSLNTIYF. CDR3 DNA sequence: TGTGCCAGCAGCGTAGAGTTGGATTATGACAGCTCTTTAAACACCATATATTTT.

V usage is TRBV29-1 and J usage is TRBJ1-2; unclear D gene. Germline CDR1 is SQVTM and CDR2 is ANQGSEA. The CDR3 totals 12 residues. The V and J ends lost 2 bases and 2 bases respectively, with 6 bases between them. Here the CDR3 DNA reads TGCAGCGTTGAACTGAGAAACTATGGCTACACCTTC. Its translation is CSVELRNYGYTF. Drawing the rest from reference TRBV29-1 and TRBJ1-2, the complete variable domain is SAVISQKPSRDICQRGTSLTIQCQVDSQVTMMFWYRQQPGQSLTLIATANQGSEATYESGFVIDKFPISRPNLTFSTLTVSNMSPEDSSIYLCSVELRNYGYTFGSGTRLTVV.

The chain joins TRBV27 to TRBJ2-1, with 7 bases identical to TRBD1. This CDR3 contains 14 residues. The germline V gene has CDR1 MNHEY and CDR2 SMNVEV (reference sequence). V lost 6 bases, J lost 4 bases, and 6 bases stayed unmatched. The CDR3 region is CASSYRDSYNEQFF. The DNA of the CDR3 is TGTGCCAGCAGCTACCGGGACAGTTACAATGAGCAGTTCTTC.

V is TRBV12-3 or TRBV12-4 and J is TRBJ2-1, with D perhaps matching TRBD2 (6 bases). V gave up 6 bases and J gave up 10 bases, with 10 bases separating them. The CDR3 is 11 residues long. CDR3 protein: CASSRRGEQFF. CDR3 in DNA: TGTGCCAGCAGCCGCCGGGGGGAGCAGTTCTTC.

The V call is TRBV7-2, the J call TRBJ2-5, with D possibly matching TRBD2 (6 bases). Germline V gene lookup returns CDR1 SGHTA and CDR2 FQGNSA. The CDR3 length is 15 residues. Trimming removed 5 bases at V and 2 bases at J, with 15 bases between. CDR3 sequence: CASSPGRGLQETQYF. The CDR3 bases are TGTGCCAGCAGCCCTGGGCGGGGTTTGCAAGAGACCCAGTACTTC.

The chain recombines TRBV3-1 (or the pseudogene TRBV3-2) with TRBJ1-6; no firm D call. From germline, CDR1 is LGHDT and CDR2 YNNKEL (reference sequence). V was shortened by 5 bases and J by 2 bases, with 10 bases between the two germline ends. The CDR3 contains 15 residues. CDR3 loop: CASSATGTYNSPLHF. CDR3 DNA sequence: TGTGCCAGCAGCGCAACGGGGACCTATAATTCACCCCTCCACTTT.

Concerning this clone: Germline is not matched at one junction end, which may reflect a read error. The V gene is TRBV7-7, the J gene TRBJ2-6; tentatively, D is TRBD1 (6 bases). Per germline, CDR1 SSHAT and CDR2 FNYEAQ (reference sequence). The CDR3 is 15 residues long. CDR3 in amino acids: CASSQDSSGANVLTF. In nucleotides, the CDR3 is TGTGCTAGCAGCCAGGACAGCTCTGGGGCCAACGTCCTGACTTTC.

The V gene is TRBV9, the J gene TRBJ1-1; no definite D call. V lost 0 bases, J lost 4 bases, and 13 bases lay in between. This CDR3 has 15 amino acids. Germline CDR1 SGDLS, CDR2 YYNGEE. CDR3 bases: TGTGCCAGCAGCGTAGGAAACCGAGTGAGCACTGAAGCTTTCTTT. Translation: CASSVGNRVSTEAFF.

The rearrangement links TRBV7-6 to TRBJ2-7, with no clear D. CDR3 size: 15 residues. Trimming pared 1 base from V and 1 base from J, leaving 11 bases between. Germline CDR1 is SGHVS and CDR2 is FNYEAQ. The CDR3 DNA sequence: TGTGCCAGCAGCTTAGGCAGGTTAGGTTCCTACGAGCAGTACTTC. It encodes CASSLGRLGSYEQYF.

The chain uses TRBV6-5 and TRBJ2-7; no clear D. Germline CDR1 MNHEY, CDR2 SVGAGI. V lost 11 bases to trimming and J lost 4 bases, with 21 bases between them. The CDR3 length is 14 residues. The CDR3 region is CALRPGLRSYEQYF. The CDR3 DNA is TGTGCCCTAAGACCAGGCCTCCGGTCATACGAGCAGTACTTC.

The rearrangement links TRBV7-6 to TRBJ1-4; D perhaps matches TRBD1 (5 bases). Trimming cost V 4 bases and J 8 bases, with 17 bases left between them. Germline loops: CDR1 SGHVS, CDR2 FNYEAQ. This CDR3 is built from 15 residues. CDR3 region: CASSSTGGVGEKLFF. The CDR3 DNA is TGTGCCAGCAGCTCGACGGGGGGAGTGGGCGAAAAACTGTTTTTT.

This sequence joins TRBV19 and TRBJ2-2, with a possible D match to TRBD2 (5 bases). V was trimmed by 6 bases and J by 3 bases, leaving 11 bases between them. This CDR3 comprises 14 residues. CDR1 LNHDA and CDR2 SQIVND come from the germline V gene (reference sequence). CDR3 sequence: CASRTTADTGELFF. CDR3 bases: TGTGCCAGTAGAACTACAGCGGACACCGGGGAGCTGTTTTTT.

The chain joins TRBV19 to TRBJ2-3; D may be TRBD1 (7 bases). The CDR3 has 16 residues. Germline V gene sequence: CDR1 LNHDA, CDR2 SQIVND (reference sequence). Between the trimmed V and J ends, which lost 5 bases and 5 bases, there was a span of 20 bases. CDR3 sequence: CASSPSARGVGDTQYF. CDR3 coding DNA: TGTGCCAGTAGTCCCTCTGCCAGGGGGGTCGGAGATACGCAGTATTTT.

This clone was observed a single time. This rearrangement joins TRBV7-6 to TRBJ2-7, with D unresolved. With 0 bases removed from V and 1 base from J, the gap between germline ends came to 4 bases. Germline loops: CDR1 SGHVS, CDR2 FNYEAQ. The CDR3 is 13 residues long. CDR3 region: CASSLAESYEQYF. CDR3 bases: TGTGCCAGCAGCTTAGCAGAGTCCTACGAGCAGTACTTC.

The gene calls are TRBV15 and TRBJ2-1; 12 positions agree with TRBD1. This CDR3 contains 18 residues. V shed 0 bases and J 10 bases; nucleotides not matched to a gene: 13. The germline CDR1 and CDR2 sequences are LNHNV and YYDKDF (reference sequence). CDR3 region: CATSRDFVLGQGAGEQFF. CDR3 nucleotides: TGTGCCACCAGCAGAGATTTTGTATTGGGACAGGGGGCTGGGGAGCAGTTCTTC.

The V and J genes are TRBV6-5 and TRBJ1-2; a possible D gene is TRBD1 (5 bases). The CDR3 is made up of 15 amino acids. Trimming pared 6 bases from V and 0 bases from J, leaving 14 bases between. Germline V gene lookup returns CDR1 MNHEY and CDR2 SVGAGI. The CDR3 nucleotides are TGTGCCAGCAGCCTCGGACACTTAGCTAACTATGGCTACACCTTC. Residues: CASSLGHLANYGYTF.

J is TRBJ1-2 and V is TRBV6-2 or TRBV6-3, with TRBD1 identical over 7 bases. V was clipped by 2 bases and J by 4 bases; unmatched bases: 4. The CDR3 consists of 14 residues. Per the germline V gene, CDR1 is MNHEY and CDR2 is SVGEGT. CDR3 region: CASSYRGTAYGYTF. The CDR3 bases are TGTGCCAGCAGTTACCGTGGGACAGCCTATGGCTACACCTTC.

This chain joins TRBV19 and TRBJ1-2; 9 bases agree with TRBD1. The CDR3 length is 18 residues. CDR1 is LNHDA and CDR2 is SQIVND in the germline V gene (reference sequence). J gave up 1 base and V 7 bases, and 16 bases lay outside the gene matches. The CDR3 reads CASNTPPGQGLNNYGYTF. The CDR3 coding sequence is TGTGCCAGTAACACCCCCCCGGGACAGGGTTTGAATAACTATGGCTACACCTTC. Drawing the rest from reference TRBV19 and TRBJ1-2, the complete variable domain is DGGITQSPKYLFRKEGQNVTLSCEQNLNHDAMYWYRQDPGQGLRLIYYSQIVNDFQKGDIAEGYSVSREKKESFPLTVTSAQKNPTAFYLCASNTPPGQGLNNYGYTFGSGTRLTVV.

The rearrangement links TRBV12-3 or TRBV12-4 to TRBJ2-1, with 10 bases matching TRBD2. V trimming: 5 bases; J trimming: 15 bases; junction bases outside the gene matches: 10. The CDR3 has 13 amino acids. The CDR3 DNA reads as TGTGCCAGCAGTGCCTATAGCGGGGGGTATCTGTTCTTC. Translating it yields CASSAYSGGYLFF.